This entry describes one TCR beta chain. Its antigen remains unknown. Germline lookup yields CDR1 SGDLS and CDR2 YYNGEE. The CDR3 has 16 amino acids. The V gene end was trimmed by 4 bases and the J gene end by 2 bases; junction bases not matched to a gene: 10. PCR was performed using 60 Vbeta and 13 Jbeta primers. The table came from immunoSEQ multiplex PCR; TCRdb's copy has only in-frame clones and leaves some out. The sample contains a few hundred thousand clones, about four fifths of which appear only once. These data belong to a study of cytomegalovirus exposure and HLA in healthy donors. Study outcomes and limitations: For TCR beta chains, V- and J-gene trimming was later linked to a missense DCLRE1C variant. Rarity marked most TCR sequences, yet some public TCRs occurred in many donors. Some segments of the V type, notably TRBV6-2 and TRBV6-3, were excluded as indistinguishable.

The sample comprised PBMCs. The receptor comes from a girl aged 2 to 10 in good health and CMV-seronegative. The chain recombines TRBV9 with TRBJ2-7; 9 positions match TRBD1. Written as DNA, the CDR3 is TGTGCCAGCAGCCCGAACTCCGGGACAGGGACCTACGAGCAGTACTTC. This translates into CASSPNSGTGTYEQYF.